This entry lists 18 T cell receptor beta chains sequenced from one sample in a study of CD8 T cells in ankylosing spondylitis. In TCRdb, the 5' RACE reads were re-called with MiXCR into one record per CDR3 protein. The sample holds more than 400,000 distinct CDR3 sequences, approximately 5% seen once. Their recognized antigens are unknown. Points from the study as a whole: Within ankylosing spondylitis blood, a TCR beta motif made up of roughly eight highly homologous variants appeared to be characteristic.

Sample: blood, either unsorted or a sorted T cell fraction (not recorded which). These receptor sequences come from a male donor with ankylosing spondylitis.

This clonotype was counted many times. The chain joins TRBV4-3 to TRBJ2-3, with 11 bases lining up with TRBD2. The V gene end was trimmed by 4 bases and the J gene end by 6 bases; junction bases not matched to a gene: 9. Germline values: CDR1 LGHNA, CDR2 YSLEER. CDR3 length: 16 amino acids. The DNA for the CDR3 is TGCGCCAGCAGCCCAATACTAGCGGGAGTATCGGATACGCAGTATTTT. Its protein is CASSPILAGVSDTQYF.

The sample holds a few counts of this clonotype. The chain's CDR3 is CSAQGGASREKLFF. CDR3 in DNA: TGCAGTGCTCAAGGAGGGGCTAGTAGAGAAAAACTGTTTTTT. The rearrangement joins TRBV20-1 to TRBJ1-4; D is possibly TRBD1 (5 bases). The CDR3 is 14 residues long. Between the trimmed V and J ends, which lost 5 bases and 8 bases, there was a span of 18 bases. Germline V gene data show CDR1 as DFQATT and CDR2 as SNEGSKA (reference sequence).

Many counts were recorded for this clonotype. The chain employs TRBV4-1 and TRBJ2-5; 8 bases map to TRBD2. Germline V CDR1 and CDR2: MGHRA, YSYEKL. Trimming removed 6 bases from V and 3 bases from J; junction bases left unmatched: 6. The length of the CDR3 is 14 residues. CDR3 sequence: CASRRSGSEETQYF. CDR3 nucleotides: TGCGCCAGCAGACGAAGCGGGAGTGAAGAGACCCAGTACTTC.

V gene TRBV20-1 combines with J gene TRBJ2-4, with TRBD1 matching over 9 bases. CDR1 is DFQATT and CDR2 is SNEGSKA in the germline V gene (reference sequence). The CDR3 totals 15 residues. The V segment lost 6 bases and the J segment 8 bases; nucleotides outside the gene matches: 14. Here the CDR3 reads CSAGILYRGLYIQYF. As DNA, the CDR3 is TGCAGTGCCGGAATTCTCTACAGGGGGCTGTACATTCAGTACTTC.

The rearrangement uses TRBV21-1 and TRBJ2-7. TRBV21-1 counts as a pseudogene. The CDR3 runs 14 residues. In DNA form, the CDR3 reads TGTGCCAGCCCCAAAGCGGGGACCTCTCTAGAGCAGTACTTC. This gives the protein CASPKAGTSLEQYF.

This clonotype was counted many times. J is TRBJ2-7 and V is TRBV7-9; a weak D match, TRBD2 (6 bases). Deletions cut 5 bases from V and 4 bases from J, with 12 bases between. The CDR3 contains 13 residues. Germline V gives CDR1 SEHNR, CDR2 FQNEAQ (reference sequence). CDR3: CASSLAGIYEQYF. DNA for the CDR3: TGTGCCAGCAGCCTTGCGGGGATTTACGAGCAGTACTTC.

This clonotype was counted ten times or more. The chain uses TRBV6-1 and TRBJ2-6; D may be TRBD2 (6 bases). Germline V gene sequence: CDR1 MNHNS, CDR2 SASEGT. With 10 bases removed from V and 1 base from J, the gap between germline ends came to 11 bases. The CDR3 loop spans 14 amino acids. Written as DNA, the CDR3 is TGTGCCACCTCTCGGGGGTCTGGGGCCAACGTCCTGACTTTC. Protein product: CATSRGSGANVLTF.

This clonotype was seen ten or more times. This chain uses TRBV20-1 with TRBJ1-1; TRBD1 matches 7 bases. In germline, CDR1 is DFQATT, CDR2 SNEGSKA (reference sequence). V gave up 4 bases and J gave up 2 bases; unmatched junction bases: 4. The CDR3 totals 13 residues. In DNA, the CDR3 is TGCAGTGCTACCTCAGGGGGAAACACTGAAGCTTTCTTT. Translating gives CSATSGGNTEAFF.

This clonotype appeared many times. The J gene is TRBJ2-5, the V gene TRBV7-9; 7 positions match TRBD1. With V trimmed by 5 bases and J by 1 base, 7 bases remained unmatched. The CDR3 sequence is 15 residues long. Looked up from germline, CDR1 is SEHNR and CDR2 is FQNEAQ (reference sequence). In nucleotides, the CDR3 is TGTGCCAGCAGCGAGTACAGGGGCTTCCAAGAGACCCAGTACTTC. This sequence encodes CASSEYRGFQETQYF.

This clonotype was counted ten times or more. The rearrangement joins TRBV15 to TRBJ2-5; unclear D gene. The CDR3 totals 13 residues. Per the germline V gene, CDR1 is LNHNV and CDR2 is YYDKDF (reference sequence). The V end lost 0 bases, the J end lost 2 bases, and 4 bases lay between the germline ends. The CDR3 sequence is CATSRDWQETQYF. CDR3 coding DNA: TGTGCCACCAGCAGAGATTGGCAAGAGACCCAGTACTTC.

This clonotype has at least ten counts. The genes are TRBV20-1 and TRBJ2-1; 10 positions match TRBD1. Germline CDR1 reads DFQATT; CDR2 reads SNEGSKA (reference sequence). V lost 3 bases and J lost 2; bases outside the gene matches: 10. The CDR3 runs 17 residues. The CDR3 sequence is CSARGTGEKSTYNEQFF. The CDR3 DNA is TGCAGTGCTAGGGGGACAGGGGAAAAGTCAACCTACAATGAGCAGTTCTTC.

V usage is TRBV5-1 and J usage is TRBJ2-7; TRBD1 matches at 12 bases. V was clipped by 4 bases and J by 7 bases; unmatched bases: 9. CDR3 length: 15 residues. Germline V gene lookup returns CDR1 SGHRS and CDR2 YFSETQ. The CDR3 region has the DNA TGCGCCAGCAGCCCATGGGACAGGGGGCTGTATGAGCAGTACTTC. Its translation is CASSPWDRGLYEQYF.

The CDR3 spells CASSLWDGNYGYTF. The CDR3 DNA reads TGTGCCAGCAGCTTATGGGACGGAAACTATGGCTACACCTTC. V and J are TRBV7-2 and TRBJ1-2; tentative D call: TRBD1 (5 bases). The CDR3 covers 14 residues. CDR1 SGHTA and CDR2 FQGNSA come from the germline V gene. V was shortened by 2 bases and J by 2 bases, with 9 bases between the two germline ends.

The genes are TRBV20-1 and TRBJ1-2; D gene unclear. Trimming took off 1 base at V and 8 bases at J, with 14 bases between the two ends. This CDR3 contains 13 residues. Germline V lookup: CDR1 DFQATT, CDR2 SNEGSKA (reference sequence). The CDR3 DNA reads as TGCAGTGCTAGAGCGGCAGGCTTGTACGGCTACACCTTC. Encoded protein: CSARAAGLYGYTF.

This clonotype was recorded at least ten times. This chain's CDR3 is CASSRQTGEQPQHF. The CDR3 DNA sequence: TGTGCCAGCAGTCGCCAAACAGGGGAACAGCCCCAGCATTTT. The gene calls are TRBV7-9 and TRBJ1-5; 7 positions match TRBD1. The CDR3 is 14 amino acids. V lost 6 bases, J lost 7 bases, and 9 bases stayed unmatched. Germline CDR1 SEHNR, CDR2 FQNEAQ (reference sequence).

This clonotype was recorded at least ten times. The chain links TRBV11-1 to TRBJ2-5; 9 bases line up with TRBD1. CDR3 size: 16 residues. V lost 4 bases and J lost 4; bases outside the gene matches: 10. CDR1 and CDR2 from the germline V gene are SGHAT and FQDESV (reference sequence). The CDR3: CASSYRTGGAGETQYF. The DNA of the CDR3 is TGTGCCAGCAGCTACCGAACAGGGGGCGCAGGAGAGACCCAGTACTTC.

This clonotype was counted many times. CDR3 protein: CASSDLSRELFF. CDR3 sequence (DNA): TGTGCCAGCAGCGATCTTTCCCGGGAGCTGTTTTTT. The chain has TRBV4-2 and TRBJ2-2; D is ambiguous. The V gene lost 5 bases and the J gene lost 9 bases, with 10 bases spanning the gap. The CDR3 runs to 12 residues. CDR1 LGHNA and CDR2 YNFKEQ come from the germline V gene.

This clonotype was counted many times. This rearrangement joins TRBV6-2 or TRBV6-3 to TRBJ1-1; weak D call: TRBD1 (6 bases). Germline-derived CDR1 and CDR2 are MNHEY and SVGEGT. CDR3 length equals 15 residues. Trimming pared 5 bases from V and 4 bases from J, leaving 17 bases between. In nucleotides, the CDR3 is TGTGCCAGCAGTCAAGCCCCGACAGGTATCACTGAAGCTTTCTTT. Encoded protein: CASSQAPTGITEAFF.